The rows below give T cell receptor beta chains drawn from one sample of a study of Graves' ophthalmopathy and Graves' hyperthyroidism. MiXCR, run by TCRdb on the multiplex PCR reads, gives a single entry per CDR3 protein. The sample records about 1.2 million distinct CDR3 sequences, about 35% being singletons. Sequenced: peripheral blood or thyroid tissue (not recorded which). The receptors here all came from an adult man with Graves' hyperthyroidism. Both conserved end residues are part of each CDR3. A D gene is named only where the DNA matches it firmly. Clone size is stated in some rows and not others, as once, few, many or a class when expanded.

length	size	D	V	J	DNA	CDR3
13	NA	NA	TRBV29-1	TRBJ2-7	TGCGGCGTTGAACGGGACAACTCCTACGAGCAGTGCTTC	CGVERDNSYEQCF
11	NA	TRBD1	TRBV6-6	TRBJ1-2	TGTGCCAGCAGTGGGGACAGGACCTACACCTTC	CASSGDRTYTF
12	many	NA	TRBV12-3/TRBV12-4	TRBJ2-5	TGTGCCAGCAGTTTTACCGGGGAGACCCAGTACTTC	CASSFTGETQYF
14	many	NA	TRBV5-1	TRBJ1-1	TGCGCCAGCAGCTTGGTGGGCTCGAACACTGAAGCTTTCTTT	CASSLVGSNTEAFF
15	NA	TRBD2	TRBV5-1	TRBJ2-7	TGCGCCAGCAGCTTGGAACTAGCGGGAGGGCGCGAGCAGTACTTC	CASSLELAGGREQYF
14	few	NA	TRBV7-9	TRBJ2-7	TGTGCCAGCAGCTCTCTTGGGGGAAGCTACGAGCAGTACTTC	CASSSLGGSYEQYF
16	once	NA	TRBV10-3	TRBJ2-5	TGTGCCATCAGCACCCCCTTGGACGGGTACCAAGAGACCCAGTACTTC	CAISTPLDGYQETQYF
14	many	NA	TRBV12-3/TRBV12-4	TRBJ2-7	TGTGCCAGCAGGCCGGGGCAGGGGTTCAACGAGCAGTACTTC	CASRPGQGFNEQYF
15	many	NA	TRBV20-1	TRBJ1-1	TGCAGTGCTAGAGATTACCCGGGAGGGGGCACTGAAGCTTTCTTT	CSARDYPGGGTEAFF
16	many	NA	TRBV15	TRBJ1-6	TGTGCCACCAGCAGAGATCCCCGGGGGGAAGGATCACCCCTCCACTTT	CATSRDPRGEGSPLHF
13	many	TRBD1	TRBV2	TRBJ2-7	TGTGCCAGCAGTGGGACAGGGGTGGGCGAGCAGTACTTC	CASSGTGVGEQYF
13	few	NA	TRBV4-2	TRBJ1-1	TGTGCCAGCAGCCAAGACTTCGGCACTGAAGCTTTCTTT	CASSQDFGTEAFF
15	many	TRBD1	TRBV11-2	TRBJ2-5	TGTGCCAGCAGCTTGGGACAGGGGGTGGTGGAGACCCAGTACTTC	CASSLGQGVVETQYF
16	NA	TRBD1	TRBV11-1	TRBJ1-2	TGTGCCAGCAGCTTAGGGGGACAGGGCGAGGGAGGTGGCTACACCTTC	CASSLGGQGEGGGYTF
14	NA	NA	TRBV4-1	TRBJ1-6	TGCGCCAGCAGCCAAGATTCAGGTTATTCACCCCTCCACTTT	CASSQDSGYSPLHF
12	few	TRBD1	TRBV2	TRBJ2-6	TGTGCCAGCGAGGGGGCAGAAGACGTCCTGACTTTC	CASEGAEDVLTF
16	many	TRBD1	TRBV15	TRBJ1-5	TGTGCCACCTCCGCAGGGGGTCCTATTAGCAATCAGCCCCAGCATTTT	CATSAGGPISNQPQHF
13	NA	TRBD1	TRBV20-1	TRBJ1-2	TGCAGTGCTAACAGGGGGCGCGTTTATGGCTACACCTTC	CSANRGRVYGYTF
13	NA	NA	TRBV19	TRBJ2-5	TGTGCCAGTAGTATGACAGGAAAAGAGACCCAGTACTTC	CASSMTGKETQYF
12	NA	NA	TRBV19	TRBJ2-1	TGTGCCAGTAGTATCTTCAACAATGAGCAGTTCTTC	CASSIFNNEQFF
13	NA	NA	TRBV7-4	TRBJ2-5	TGTGCCAGCAGCTTGGGGGTAGCCGGGACCCAGTACTTC	CASSLGVAGTQYF
14	NA	NA	TRBV7-8	TRBJ2-5	TGTGCCAGCAGCTTAGGTGAGACCCAAGAGACCCAGTACTTC	CASSLGETQETQYF
12	NA	TRBD1	TRBV7-2	TRBJ1-2	TGTGCCAGCAGCAAAACAGGGGGTGGCTACACCTTC	CASSKTGGGYTF
16	NA	TRBD2	TRBV7-2	TRBJ2-5	TGTGCCAGCAGCCGGGTCGGGGGGGGGCCTGAAGAGACCCAGTACTTC	CASSRVGGGPEETQYF
17	NA	TRBD2	TRBV10-3	TRBJ2-7	TGTGCCATCAGGCAGAGACCGGGACTAGCGGGAGCCTACGAGCAGTACTTC	CAIRQRPGLAGAYEQYF
14	few	TRBD1	TRBV30	TRBJ2-7	TGTGCCTGGAGTTGGACAGGGGCGCCCTACGAGCAGTACTTC	CAWSWTGAPYEQYF
18	many	TRBD1	TRBV5-1	TRBJ1-2	TGCGCCAGCAGCTTGGCGGGGACAGGGGGAAACCTCAACTATGGCTACACCTTC	CASSLAGTGGNLNYGYTF